This TCR beta chain originates from a study of T cells after yellow fever vaccination. Overall study findings and caveats: High-abundance clonotypes from the bulk population could contaminate FACS-sorted repertoires.

This CDR3 comprises 16 residues. Germline V gives CDR1 LGHNA, CDR2 YNFKEQ. V shed 0 bases and J 6 bases; nucleotides not matched to a gene: 8. This clonotype showed up many times. Its specificity is unknown. TCRdb reanalysed the 5' RACE reads using MiXCR and keeps one entry per CDR3 protein. The sample has 450,000 to 550,000 distinct CDR3 sequences; around a fifth are singletons. The sequencing here drew on PBMCs, taken less than 25 days after the first yellow fever vaccination. This TCR derives from a man aged 18-30 years who received the YFV17D yellow fever vaccine. The chain uses TRBV4-2 and TRBJ2-1; 7 bases fit TRBD2. The CDR3 spells CASSQDADGGFNEQFF. In DNA form, the CDR3 reads TGTGCCAGCAGCCAAGATGCAGACGGGGGGTTCAATGAGCAGTTCTTC.